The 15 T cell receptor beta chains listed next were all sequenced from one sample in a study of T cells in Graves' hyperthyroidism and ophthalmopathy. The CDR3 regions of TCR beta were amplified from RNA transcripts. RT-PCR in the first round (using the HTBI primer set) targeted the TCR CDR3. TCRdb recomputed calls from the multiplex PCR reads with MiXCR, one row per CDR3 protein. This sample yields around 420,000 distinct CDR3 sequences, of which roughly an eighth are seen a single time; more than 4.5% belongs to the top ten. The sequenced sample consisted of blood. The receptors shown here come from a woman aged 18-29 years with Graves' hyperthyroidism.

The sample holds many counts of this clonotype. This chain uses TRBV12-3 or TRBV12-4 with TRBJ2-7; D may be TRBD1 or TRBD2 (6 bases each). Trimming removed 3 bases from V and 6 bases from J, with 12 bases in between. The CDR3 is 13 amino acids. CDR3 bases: TGTGCCAGCAGTTTTGGGGGGCCGTTCGAGCAGTACTTC. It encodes CASSFGGPFEQYF.

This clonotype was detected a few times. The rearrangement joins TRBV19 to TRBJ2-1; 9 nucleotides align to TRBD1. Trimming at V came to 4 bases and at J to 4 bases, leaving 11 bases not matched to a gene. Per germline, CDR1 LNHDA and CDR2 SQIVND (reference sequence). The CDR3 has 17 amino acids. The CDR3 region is CASSTLPGQGVYNEQFF. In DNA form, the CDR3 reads TGTGCCAGTAGTACCCTTCCGGGACAGGGAGTATACAATGAGCAGTTCTTC.

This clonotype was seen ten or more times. The CDR3 nucleotides read TGCAGTGCTATACGGACAGAAAAGAACACTGAAGCTTTCTTT. Translation gives CSAIRTEKNTEAFF. V and J are TRBV20-1 and TRBJ1-1; D possibly corresponds to TRBD1 (6 bases). This CDR3 is built from 14 residues. The germline V and J ends were trimmed by 4 bases and 1 base, with 13 bases remaining between them. In germline, CDR1 is DFQATT, CDR2 SNEGSKA (reference sequence).

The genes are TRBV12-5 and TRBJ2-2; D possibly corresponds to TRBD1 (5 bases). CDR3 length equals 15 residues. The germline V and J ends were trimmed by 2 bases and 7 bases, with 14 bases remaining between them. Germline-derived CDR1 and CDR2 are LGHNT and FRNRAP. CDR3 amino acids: CASGLPDRQFGELFF. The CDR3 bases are TGTGCTAGTGGTTTGCCGGATCGACAGTTCGGGGAGCTGTTTTTT.

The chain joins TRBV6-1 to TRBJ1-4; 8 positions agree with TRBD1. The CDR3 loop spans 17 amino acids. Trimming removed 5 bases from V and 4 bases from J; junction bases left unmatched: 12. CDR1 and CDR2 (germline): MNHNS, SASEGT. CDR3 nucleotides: TGTGCCAGCAGTAGGCAGGGGGCCACCCGCATTAATGAAAAACTGTTTTTT. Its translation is CASSRQGATRINEKLFF.

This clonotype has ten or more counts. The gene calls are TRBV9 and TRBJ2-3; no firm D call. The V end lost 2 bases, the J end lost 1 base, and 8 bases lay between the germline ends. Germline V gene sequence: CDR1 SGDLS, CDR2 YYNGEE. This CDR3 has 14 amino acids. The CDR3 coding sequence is TGTGCCAGCAGCGTGGACGGACGCACAGATACGCAGTATTTT. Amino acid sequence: CASSVDGRTDTQYF.

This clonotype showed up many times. CDR3 nucleotides: TGTGCCAGCAGTGACGTAGCGGGAGGGAGCACAGATACGCAGTATTTT. Translating gives CASSDVAGGSTDTQYF. The chain employs TRBV6-4 and TRBJ2-3; TRBD2 agrees at 11 bases. This CDR3 is 16 amino acids long. Germline V CDR1 and CDR2: MRHNA, SNTAGT. V lost 2 bases, J lost 0 bases, and 1 base stayed unmatched.

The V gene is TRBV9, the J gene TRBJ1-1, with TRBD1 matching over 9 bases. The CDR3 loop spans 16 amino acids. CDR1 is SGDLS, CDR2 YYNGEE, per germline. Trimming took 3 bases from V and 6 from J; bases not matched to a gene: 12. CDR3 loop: CASSASGQGMIAEAFF. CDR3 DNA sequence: TGTGCCAGCAGCGCCTCGGGACAGGGTATGATAGCTGAAGCTTTCTTT. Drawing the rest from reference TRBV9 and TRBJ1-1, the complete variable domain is DSGVTQTPKHLITATGQRVTLRCSPRSGDLSVYWYQQSLDQGLQFLIQYYNGEERAKGNILERFSAQQFPDLHSELNLSSLELGDSALYFCASSASGQGMIAEAFFGQGTRLTVV.

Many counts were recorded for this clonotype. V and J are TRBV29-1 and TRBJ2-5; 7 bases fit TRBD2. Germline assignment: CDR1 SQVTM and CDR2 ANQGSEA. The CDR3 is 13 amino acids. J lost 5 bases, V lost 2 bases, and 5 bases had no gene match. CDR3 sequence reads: CSVERTSVETQYF. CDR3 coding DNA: TGCAGCGTTGAAAGAACTAGCGTGGAGACCCAGTACTTC.

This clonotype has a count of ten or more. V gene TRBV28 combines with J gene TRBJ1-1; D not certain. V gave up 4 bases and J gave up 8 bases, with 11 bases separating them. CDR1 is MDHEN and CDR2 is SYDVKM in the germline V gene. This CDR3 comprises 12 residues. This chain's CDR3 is CASSSTPGEAFF. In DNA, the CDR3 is TGTGCCAGCAGTTCTACCCCGGGGGAAGCTTTCTTT.

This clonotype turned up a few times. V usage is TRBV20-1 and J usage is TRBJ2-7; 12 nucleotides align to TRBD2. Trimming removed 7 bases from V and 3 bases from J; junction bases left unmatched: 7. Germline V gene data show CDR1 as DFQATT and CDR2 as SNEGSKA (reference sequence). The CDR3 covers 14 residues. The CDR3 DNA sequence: TGCAGTGTACTAGCGGGAGGTTCGGGCTACGAGCAGTACTTC. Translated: CSVLAGGSGYEQYF.

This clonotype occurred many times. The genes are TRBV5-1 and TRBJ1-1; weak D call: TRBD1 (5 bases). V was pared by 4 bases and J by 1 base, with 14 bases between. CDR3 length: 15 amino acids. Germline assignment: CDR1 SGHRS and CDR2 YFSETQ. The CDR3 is CASSTTGPTNTEAFF. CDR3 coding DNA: TGCGCCAGCAGCACTACGGGACCCACGAACACTGAAGCTTTCTTT.

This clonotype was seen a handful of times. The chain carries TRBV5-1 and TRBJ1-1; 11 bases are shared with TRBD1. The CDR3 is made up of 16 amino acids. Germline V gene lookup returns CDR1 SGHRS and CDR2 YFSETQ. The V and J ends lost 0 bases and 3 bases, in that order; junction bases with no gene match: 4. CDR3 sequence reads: CASSLGTGGADTEAFF. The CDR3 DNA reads TGCGCCAGCAGCTTGGGGACAGGGGGCGCGGACACTGAAGCTTTCTTT.

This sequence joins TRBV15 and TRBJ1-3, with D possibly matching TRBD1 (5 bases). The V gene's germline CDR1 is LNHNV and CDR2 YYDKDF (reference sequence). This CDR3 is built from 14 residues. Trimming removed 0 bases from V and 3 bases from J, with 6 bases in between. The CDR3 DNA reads TGTGCCACCAGCAGAGACAGGGTTGGAAACACCATATATTTT. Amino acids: CATSRDRVGNTIYF.

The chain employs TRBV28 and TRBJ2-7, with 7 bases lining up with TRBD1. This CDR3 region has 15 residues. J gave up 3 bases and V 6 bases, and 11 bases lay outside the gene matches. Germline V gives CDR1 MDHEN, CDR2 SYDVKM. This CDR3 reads CASRTPRQGFYEQYF. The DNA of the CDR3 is TGTGCCAGCAGGACCCCGAGACAGGGATTCTACGAGCAGTACTTC.